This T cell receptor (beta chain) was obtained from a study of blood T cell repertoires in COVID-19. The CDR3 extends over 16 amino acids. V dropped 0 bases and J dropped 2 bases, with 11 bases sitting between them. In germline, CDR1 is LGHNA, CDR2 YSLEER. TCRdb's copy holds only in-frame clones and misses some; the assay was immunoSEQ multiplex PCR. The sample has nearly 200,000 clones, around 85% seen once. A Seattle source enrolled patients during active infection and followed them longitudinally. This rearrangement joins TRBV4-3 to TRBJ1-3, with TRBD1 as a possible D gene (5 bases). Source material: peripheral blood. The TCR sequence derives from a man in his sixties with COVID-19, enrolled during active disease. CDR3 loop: CASSQDQGGAGNTIYF. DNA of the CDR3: TGCGCCAGCAGCCAAGATCAAGGAGGGGCTGGAAACACCATATATTTT.